The rows below give T cell receptor beta chains drawn from one sample of a study of cytomegalovirus exposure and HLA in healthy donors. Repertoires were generated with immunoSEQ multiplex PCR, while TCRdb's copy carries only in-frame clones and drops some. The sample carries fewer than 200,000 clones, less than 80% recorded once. Sequencing was done on a sample of PBMCs. These receptors were obtained from a female donor in good health and CMV-seronegative. CDR3s include the opening cysteine and the closing phenylalanine or tryptophan. Each record gives: D gene, V gene, clone size, J gene, CDR3 protein, CDR3 DNA. D genes are given only for firm matches. Only some rows state a clone size, as once, few, many or a class for expanded clones.

D: NA; V: TRBV27; size: NA; J: TRBJ2-2; CDR3: CASSLGAGQYTGELFF; DNA: TGTGCCAGCAGTTTAGGGGCGGGACAGTACACCGGGGAGCTGTTTTTT
D: TRBD1; V: TRBV11-2; size: NA; J: TRBJ1-2; CDR3: CASSRQGAGYTF; DNA: TGTGCCAGCAGTCGACAGGGGGCTGGCTACACCTTC
D: NA; V: TRBV2; size: NA; J: TRBJ1-1; CDR3: CASRIPGGNTEAFF; DNA: TGTGCCAGCAGGATCCCGGGGGGAAACACTGAAGCTTTCTTT
D: NA; V: TRBV7-9; size: NA; J: TRBJ1-1; CDR3: CASSSSDMNTEAFF; DNA: TGTGCCAGCAGCTCCTCGGACATGAACACTGAAGCTTTCTTT
D: NA; V: TRBV28; size: few; J: TRBJ2-1; CDR3: CASSLAQSYNEQFF; DNA: TGTGCCAGCAGTCTAGCGCAGTCCTACAATGAGCAGTTCTTC
D: NA; V: TRBV6-5; size: NA; J: TRBJ2-2; CDR3: CASVGGPSGTGELFF; DNA: TGTGCCAGCGTGGGGGGGCCTTCGGGCACCGGGGAGCTGTTTTTT
D: TRBD2; V: TRBV19; size: NA; J: TRBJ2-5; CDR3: CASSIGVGSGRAETQYF; DNA: TGTGCCAGTAGTATTGGTGTTGGTAGCGGGAGGGCGGAGACCCAGTACTTC
D: NA; V: TRBV14; size: NA; J: TRBJ1-1; CDR3: CASSHFHSSMNTEAFF; DNA: TGTGCCAGCAGCCATTTCCACAGTTCCATGAACACTGAAGCTTTCTTT
D: TRBD2; V: TRBV20-1; size: NA; J: TRBJ2-7; CDR3: CSAKREREQYF; DNA: TGCAGTGCTAAGCGGGAGCGGGAGCAGTACTTC
D: NA; V: TRBV7-9; size: NA; J: TRBJ2-1; CDR3: CASSLGANNEQFF; DNA: TGTGCCAGCAGCTTAGGCGCAAACAATGAGCAGTTCTTC
D: NA; V: TRBV7-9; size: NA; J: TRBJ2-3; CDR3: CTSSLSGTDTQYF; DNA: TGTACCAGCAGCTTAAGCGGCACAGATACGCAGTATTTT
D: NA; V: TRBV28; size: NA; J: TRBJ1-2; CDR3: CASTQGRFGYTF; DNA: TGTGCCAGCACCCAGGGTCGGTTTGGCTACACCTTC
D: NA; V: TRBV7-3; size: NA; J: TRBJ2-7; CDR3: CASSLGAGMAYEQYF; DNA: TGTGCCAGCAGCTTAGGGGCAGGGATGGCCTACGAGCAGTACTTC
D: NA; V: TRBV28; size: NA; J: TRBJ2-7; CDR3: CASTHSRRQVKWGEQYF; DNA: TGTGCCAGCACCCACAGTCGGCGACAGGTGAAGTGGGGCGAGCAGTACTTC
D: TRBD2; V: TRBV11-3; size: NA; J: TRBJ2-7; CDR3: CASSPGRGRETYEQYF; DNA: TGTGCCAGCAGCCCTGGGCGCGGGAGAGAAACTTACGAGCAGTACTTC
D: TRBD2; V: TRBV7-2; size: few; J: TRBJ2-5; CDR3: CASSLGVAGGRETQYF; DNA: TGTGCCAGCAGCTTAGGCGTAGCGGGGGGCCGGGAGACCCAGTACTTC
D: TRBD2; V: TRBV7-2; size: NA; J: TRBJ2-1; CDR3: CASSLSAGGHNEQFF; DNA: TGTGCCAGCAGCTTAAGTGCGGGAGGACACAATGAGCAGTTCTTC
D: NA; V: TRBV7-3; size: NA; J: TRBJ2-2; CDR3: CASSSGLKSGELFF; DNA: TGTGCCAGCAGCTCCGGACTAAAATCCGGGGAGCTGTTTTTT
D: NA; V: TRBV7-9; size: many; J: TRBJ1-4; CDR3: CASSPRQGRGINREKLFF; DNA: TGTGCCAGCAGCCCCAGGCAGGGGAGGGGGATCAACCGTGAAAAACTGTTTTTT
D: TRBD2; V: TRBV7-2; size: NA; J: TRBJ2-3; CDR3: CASSFSGATDTQYF; DNA: TGTGCCAGCAGCTTTAGCGGGGCCACAGATACGCAGTATTTT
D: NA; V: TRBV9; size: NA; J: TRBJ1-6; CDR3: CASSSQSNSPLHF; DNA: TGTGCCAGCAGCTCCCAGTCTAATTCACCCCTCCACTTT
D: NA; V: TRBV30; size: once; J: TRBJ1-1; CDR3: CAWRGVTEAFF; DNA: TGTGCCTGGCGGGGTGTCACTGAAGCTTTCTTT
D: TRBD2; V: TRBV4-1; size: NA; J: TRBJ2-1; CDR3: CASSWTSGDRGEQFF; DNA: TGCGCCAGCAGCTGGACTAGCGGGGACAGGGGTGAGCAGTTCTTC
D: NA; V: TRBV4-3; size: NA; J: TRBJ2-1; CDR3: CASSPAPDGREVQFF; DNA: TGCGCCAGCAGCCCGGCCCCCGACGGCAGGGAGGTGCAGTTCTTC
D: NA; V: TRBV4-3; size: NA; J: TRBJ1-2; CDR3: CASSQVPGSGGYGYTF; DNA: TGCGCCAGCAGCCAAGTACCCGGGTCCGGGGGCTATGGCTACACCTTC
D: NA; V: TRBV7-9; size: NA; J: TRBJ1-1; CDR3: CSSSSGERGAFF; DNA: TGTTCCAGCAGCTCGGGGGAAAGGGGAGCTTTCTTT
D: TRBD1; V: TRBV9; size: NA; J: TRBJ1-2; CDR3: CASSVALTGGKDGYTF; DNA: TGTGCCAGCAGCGTAGCCCTGACAGGGGGCAAAGATGGCTACACCTTC
D: TRBD1; V: TRBV10-3; size: NA; J: TRBJ2-2; CDR3: CAISGDRGRGSPWTGELFF; DNA: TGTGCCATCAGTGGGGACAGGGGGCGAGGAAGTCCATGGACCGGGGAGCTGTTTTTT
D: NA; V: TRBV9; size: NA; J: TRBJ1-1; CDR3: CASSLMGGRGNTEAFF; DNA: TGTGCCAGCAGCCTGATGGGGGGACGGGGGAACACTGAAGCTTTCTTT
D: NA; V: TRBV7-2; size: NA; J: TRBJ1-5; CDR3: CASSLGTLQPQHF; DNA: TGTGCCAGCAGCTTAGGGACACTTCAGCCCCAGCATTTT
D: TRBD2; V: TRBV5-1; size: NA; J: TRBJ2-2; CDR3: CASSLGTSGNTGELFF; DNA: TGCGCCAGCAGCTTAGGGACTAGCGGGAACACCGGGGAGCTGTTTTTT
D: NA; V: TRBV7-2; size: NA; J: TRBJ2-3; CDR3: CASSLARADTQYF; DNA: TGTGCCAGCAGCTTAGCGAGGGCAGATACGCAGTATTTT
D: TRBD1; V: TRBV18; size: NA; J: TRBJ2-6; CDR3: CASSRQGVSGANVLTF; DNA: TGTGCCAGCTCCCGGCAGGGGGTCTCTGGGGCCAACGTCCTGACTTTC
D: NA; V: TRBV6-5; size: NA; J: TRBJ2-5; CDR3: CASSYDRQGEAETQYF; DNA: TGTGCCAGCAGTTACGACCGCCAAGGGGAGGCAGAGACCCAGTACTTC
D: NA; V: TRBV5-1; size: few; J: TRBJ2-1; CDR3: CASSLGQAYNEQFF; DNA: TGCGCCAGCAGCTTGGGACAGGCTTACAATGAGCAGTTCTTC
D: TRBD2; V: TRBV19; size: NA; J: TRBJ2-1; CDR3: CASSIVTSGGDRQFF; DNA: TGTGCCAGTAGTATAGTGACTAGCGGGGGGGATAGGCAGTTCTTC
D: NA; V: TRBV30; size: NA; J: TRBJ1-2; CDR3: CATGRDYGYTF; DNA: TGTGCCACGGGGAGGGACTATGGCTACACCTTC
D: NA; V: TRBV28; size: NA; J: TRBJ2-7; CDR3: CASRASVATPNEQYF; DNA: TGTGCCAGCAGGGCCAGTGTAGCGACCCCTAACGAGCAGTACTTC
D: TRBD1; V: TRBV27; size: NA; J: TRBJ1-2; CDR3: CASTALGAGGYGYTF; DNA: TGTGCCAGCACCGCCCTAGGAGCAGGGGGCTATGGCTACACCTTC
D: NA; V: TRBV4-3; size: NA; J: TRBJ2-7; CDR3: CASSQGWRIHEQYF; DNA: TGCGCCAGCAGCCAAGGTTGGAGGATCCACGAGCAGTACTTC
D: NA; V: TRBV7-2; size: NA; J: TRBJ2-1; CDR3: CASKTNGLAANEQFF; DNA: TGTGCCAGCAAAACTAATGGTCTAGCCGCTAATGAGCAGTTCTTC
D: TRBD2; V: TRBV19; size: NA; J: TRBJ2-1; CDR3: CASNWPGASGYNEQFF; DNA: TGTGCCAGTAATTGGCCCGGGGCTAGCGGATACAATGAGCAGTTCTTC
D: TRBD2; V: TRBV7-2; size: few; J: TRBJ2-7; CDR3: CASSPRLAVYEQYF; DNA: TGTGCCAGCAGCCCCAGACTAGCGGTCTACGAGCAGTACTTC
D: NA; V: TRBV7-9; size: NA; J: TRBJ1-1; CDR3: CASSFSPGTEAFF; DNA: TGTGCCAGCAGCTTTTCCCCAGGGACTGAAGCTTTCTTT
D: NA; V: TRBV7-2; size: once; J: TRBJ2-7; CDR3: CASSLAKDNGEQYF; DNA: TGTGCCAGCAGCTTGGCAAAAGACAATGGCGAGCAGTACTTC
D: TRBD1; V: TRBV5-1; size: NA; J: TRBJ2-4; CDR3: CASSRTLRTGSDIQYF; DNA: TGCGCCAGCAGCCGCACTTTAAGGACAGGGTCCGACATTCAGTACTTC
D: TRBD1; V: TRBV19; size: NA; J: TRBJ1-3; CDR3: CASSVAGGIRGNTIYF; DNA: TGTGCCAGTAGTGTCGCAGGGGGCATTCGAGGAAACACCATATATTTT
D: TRBD1; V: TRBV4-2; size: NA; J: TRBJ1-3; CDR3: CASSPSWTGGNSGNTIYF; DNA: TGTGCCAGCAGCCCATCTTGGACAGGGGGCAACTCTGGAAACACCATATATTTT
D: TRBD1; V: TRBV11-2; size: NA; J: TRBJ2-1; CDR3: CASTRGGRRLSSYNEQFF; DNA: TGTGCCAGCACCAGAGGGGGCAGGCGTTTGAGCTCCTACAATGAGCAGTTCTTC
D: TRBD1; V: TRBV5-1; size: NA; J: TRBJ1-1; CDR3: CASSGDSTGRTEAFF; DNA: TGCGCCAGCAGCGGAGATTCGACAGGGAGGACTGAAGCTTTCTTT
D: NA; V: TRBV28; size: once; J: TRBJ2-7; CDR3: CASIGAVPSYEQYF; DNA: TGTGCCAGCATAGGAGCGGTCCCCAGCTACGAGCAGTACTTC
D: TRBD1; V: TRBV19; size: NA; J: TRBJ2-1; CDR3: CASSTRPGQGLAFF; DNA: TGTGCCAGTAGTACCAGACCGGGACAGGGACTTGCGTTCTTC
D: NA; V: TRBV5-1; size: NA; J: TRBJ2-7; CDR3: CASSLGGGDIDEQYF; DNA: TGCGCCAGCAGCTTGGGGGGGGGCGATATCGACGAGCAGTACTTC